These 11 T cell receptor beta chains came from one sample sequenced in a study of identical twins (dated by TCRdb to between 2015 and 2016). Preparation of the library involved 5' RACE. Sequencing was performed on an Illumina HiSeq 2000. TCRdb reanalyzed the raw reads on its own, using fastp at Q25 for trimming and MiXCR for clone calling, and kept in-frame beta chains. CDR3 protein duplicates are merged, each entry listing the most common genes and DNA. The table for this sample lists 650,000 to 800,000 distinct CDR3 sequences; 8.5% to 9.5% of them were counted only once. The leading ten clones occupy more than 0.75% of the sample. The same specimen was also included in a second study, on yellow fever vaccine responses in identical twins.

Material for sequencing was PBMCs. These receptors all stem from a woman between 18 and 29 years old in good health.

In nucleotides, the CDR3 is TGTGCCAGCTCACCATATTCGGGGGGACAAGAGTCCCAGCATTTT. Its translation: CASSPYSGGQESQHF. The J gene is TRBJ1-5, the V gene TRBV18, with D maybe TRBD1 (6 bases). Trimming removed 2 bases from V and 11 bases from J, with 19 bases in between. Per germline, CDR1 KGHSH and CDR2 LQKENI. The CDR3 consists of 15 residues.

The chain is built from TRBV28 and TRBJ2-7; 9 nucleotides agree with TRBD2. There are 14 residues in the CDR3. From germline, CDR1 is MDHEN and CDR2 SYDVKM. V shed 8 bases, J shed 7 bases, and the junction held 12 bases outside the gene matches. The CDR3 protein is CASVGGRASSEQYF. The CDR3, as DNA: TGTGCCAGCGTTGGCGGGAGGGCATCGTCAGAGCAGTACTTC. The full variable domain, rest sourced from reference TRBV28 and TRBJ2-7, is DVKVTQSSRYLVKRTGEKVFLECVQDMDHENMFWYRQDPGLGLRLIYFSYDVKMKEKGDIPEGYSVSREKKERFSLILESASTNQTSMYLCASVGGRASSEQYFGPGTRLTVT.

This clonotype has at least ten counts. This chain connects TRBV11-2 to TRBJ1-1, with D unresolved. Trimming cost V 2 bases and J 0 bases, with 13 bases left between them. The germline V gene encodes CDR1 SGHAT and CDR2 FQNNGV. This CDR3 has 16 amino acids. CDR3 bases: TGTGCCAGCAGCTTATATGGCAGCTCCTTGAACACTGAAGCTTTCTTT. Translation: CASSLYGSSLNTEAFF.

This clonotype was detected a few times. CDR3: CSARDLGSTYEQYF. CDR3 bases: TGCAGTGCTAGAGATCTGGGCAGTACCTACGAGCAGTACTTC. This chain joins TRBV20-1 and TRBJ2-7; the D is unclear. CDR3 length: 14 residues. Germline V lookup: CDR1 DFQATT, CDR2 SNEGSKA (reference sequence). V was pared by 0 bases and J by 2 bases, with 11 bases between.

The chain uses TRBV7-9 and TRBJ2-7; 9 bases are a match to TRBD1. Germline V CDR1 and CDR2: SEHNR, FQNEAQ (reference sequence). The V gene end was trimmed by 5 bases and the J gene end by 6 bases; junction bases not matched to a gene: 11. CDR3 length equals 15 residues. CDR3 coding DNA: TGTGCCAGCAGCCAAACCGGGACAGGGCGGCTCGAGCAGTACTTC. Translated: CASSQTGTGRLEQYF. Based on the CDR3 plus reference TRBV7-9 and TRBJ2-7, the full variable domain is DTGVSQNPRHKITKRGQNVTFRCDPISEHNRLYWYRQTLGQGPEFLTYFQNEAQLEKSRLLSDRFSAERPKGSFSTLEIQRTEQGDSAMYLCASSQTGTGRLEQYFGPGTRLTVT.

This clonotype showed up just a few times. This rearrangement joins TRBV6-1 to TRBJ1-5, with 11 bases lining up with TRBD1. Trimming removed 7 bases from V and 4 bases from J; junction bases left unmatched: 6. Germline assignment: CDR1 MNHNS and CDR2 SASEGT. The CDR3 is 15 residues long. As DNA, the CDR3 is TGTGCCAGCAACCCTGGGGACAGGGGGAATCAGCCCCAGCATTTT. Translating gives CASNPGDRGNQPQHF.

The chain joins TRBV28 to TRBJ2-1; the D gene is possibly TRBD2 (6 bases). The CDR3 covers 13 residues. Germline V lookup: CDR1 MDHEN, CDR2 SYDVKM. The V gene lost 10 bases and the J gene lost 0 bases, with 10 bases spanning the gap. CDR3 region: CATFGSSYNEQFF. In nucleotides, the CDR3 is TGTGCCACCTTCGGGAGCTCCTACAATGAGCAGTTCTTC.

The genes are TRBV5-6 and TRBJ2-5; TRBD2 matches 8 bases. The CDR3 extends over 16 amino acids. Trimming cost V 1 base and J 4 bases; bases outside gene matches: 9. From germline, CDR1 is SGHDT and CDR2 YYEEEE. The CDR3 DNA follows: TGTGCCAGCAGCTTGTTACTAGCGGATATCCTAGAGACCCAGTACTTC. This gives the protein CASSLLLADILETQYF.

This clonotype occurred a few times. The rearrangement joins TRBV6-5 to TRBJ2-7, with a possible D match to TRBD1 (6 bases). V lost 6 bases to trimming and J lost 7 bases, with 13 bases between them. Per the germline V gene, CDR1 is MNHEY and CDR2 is SVGAGI. The CDR3 contains 12 residues. DNA for the CDR3: TGTGCCAGCAGGCGCACTAGGGGGGAGCAGTACTTC. Its translation: CASRRTRGEQYF.

At least ten counts were recorded for this clonotype. J is TRBJ2-1 and V is TRBV19, with D uncertain. V lost 7 bases and J 0 bases, leaving 1 base between the germline ends. The CDR3 loop spans 11 amino acids. Germline V CDR1 and CDR2: LNHDA, SQIVND (reference sequence). The CDR3 sequence: CASNSYNEQFF. The DNA for the CDR3 is TGTGCCAGTAACTCCTACAATGAGCAGTTCTTC.

This clonotype was found a few times. The chain links TRBV3-1 to TRBJ2-7, with 9 bases lining up with TRBD2. CDR3 length: 14 residues. Trimming cost V 4 bases and J 4 bases; bases outside gene matches: 5. The germline gives CDR1 LGHDT, CDR2 YNNKEL (reference sequence). CDR3 sequence: CASSRLAGLYEQYF. CDR3 DNA: TGTGCCAGCAGCCGGCTAGCGGGATTGTACGAGCAGTACTTC.